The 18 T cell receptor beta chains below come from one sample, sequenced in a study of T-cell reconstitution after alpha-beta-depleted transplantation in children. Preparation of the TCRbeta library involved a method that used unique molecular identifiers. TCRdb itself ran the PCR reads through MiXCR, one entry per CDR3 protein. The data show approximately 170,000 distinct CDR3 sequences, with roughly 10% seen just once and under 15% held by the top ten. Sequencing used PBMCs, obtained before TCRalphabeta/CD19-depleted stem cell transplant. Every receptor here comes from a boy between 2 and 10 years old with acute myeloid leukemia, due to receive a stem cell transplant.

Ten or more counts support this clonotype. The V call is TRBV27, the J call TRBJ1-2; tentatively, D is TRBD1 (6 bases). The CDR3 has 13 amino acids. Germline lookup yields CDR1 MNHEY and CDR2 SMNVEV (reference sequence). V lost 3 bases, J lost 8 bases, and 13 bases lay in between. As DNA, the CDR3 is TGTGCCAGCAGTTTCACACAGGGAGGAGGCTACACCTTC. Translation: CASSFTQGGGYTF.

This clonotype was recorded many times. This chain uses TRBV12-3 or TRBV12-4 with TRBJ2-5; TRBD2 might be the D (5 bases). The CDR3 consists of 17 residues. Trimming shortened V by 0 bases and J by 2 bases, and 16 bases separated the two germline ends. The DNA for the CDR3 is TGTGCCAGCAGTTTAGCGCGCATCGGGGTTCGGCAAGAGACCCAGTACTTC. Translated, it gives CASSLARIGVRQETQYF.

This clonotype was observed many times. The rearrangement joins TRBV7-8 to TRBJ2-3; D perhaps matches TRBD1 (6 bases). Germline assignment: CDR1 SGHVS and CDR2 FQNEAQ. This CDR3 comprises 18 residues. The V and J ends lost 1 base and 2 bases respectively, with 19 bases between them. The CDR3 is CASSLGFGGGPFTDTQYF. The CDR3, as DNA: TGTGCCAGCAGCTTAGGTTTTGGGGGCGGGCCCTTCACAGATACGCAGTATTTT. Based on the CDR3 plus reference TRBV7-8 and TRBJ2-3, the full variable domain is GAGVSQSPRYKVAKRGQDVALRCDPISGHVSLFWYQQALGQGPEFLTYFQNEAQLDKSGLPSDRFFAERPEGSVSTLKIQRTQQEDSAVYLCASSLGFGGGPFTDTQYFGPGTRLTVL.

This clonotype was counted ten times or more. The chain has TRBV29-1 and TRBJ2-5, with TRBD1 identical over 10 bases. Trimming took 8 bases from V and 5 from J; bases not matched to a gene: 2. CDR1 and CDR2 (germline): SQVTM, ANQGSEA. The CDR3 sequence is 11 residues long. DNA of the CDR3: TGCAGCTCGGGACAGGGGGAGACCCAGTACTTC. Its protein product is CSSGQGETQYF.

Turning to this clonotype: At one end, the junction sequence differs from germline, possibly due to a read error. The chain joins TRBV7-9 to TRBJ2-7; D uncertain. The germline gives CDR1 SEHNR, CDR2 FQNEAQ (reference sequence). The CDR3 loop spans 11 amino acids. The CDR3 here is CASSLASEQSF. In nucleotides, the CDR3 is TGTGCCAGCAGCTTAGCATCCGAGCAGTCCTTC.

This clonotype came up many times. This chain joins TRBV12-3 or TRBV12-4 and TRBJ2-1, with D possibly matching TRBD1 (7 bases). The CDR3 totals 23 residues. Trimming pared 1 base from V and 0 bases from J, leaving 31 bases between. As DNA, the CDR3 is TGTGCCAGCAGTTTAGGTCGTCGGGGGTTGGAAAACAGGGGACTCGGCTCCTACAATGAGCAGTTCTTC. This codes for CASSLGRRGLENRGLGSYNEQFF.

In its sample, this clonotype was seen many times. The CDR3 sequence is CSARRGGNTRDSPLHF. The CDR3 DNA follows: TGCAGTGCTAGACGAGGGGGCAACACCCGCGATTCACCCCTCCACTTT. This chain joins TRBV20-1 and TRBJ1-6, with 7 bases identical to TRBD1. The CDR3 sequence is 16 residues long. J lost 8 bases, V lost 2 bases, and 12 bases had no gene match. The germline V gene has CDR1 DFQATT and CDR2 SNEGSKA (reference sequence).

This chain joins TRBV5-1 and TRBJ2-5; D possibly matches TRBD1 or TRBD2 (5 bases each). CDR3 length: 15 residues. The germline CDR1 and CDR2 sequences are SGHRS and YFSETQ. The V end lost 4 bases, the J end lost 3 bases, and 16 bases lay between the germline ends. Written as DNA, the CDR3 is TGCGCCAGCAGCAGTCTCCCGGGACCCAAAGAGACCCAGTACTTC. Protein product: CASSSLPGPKETQYF.

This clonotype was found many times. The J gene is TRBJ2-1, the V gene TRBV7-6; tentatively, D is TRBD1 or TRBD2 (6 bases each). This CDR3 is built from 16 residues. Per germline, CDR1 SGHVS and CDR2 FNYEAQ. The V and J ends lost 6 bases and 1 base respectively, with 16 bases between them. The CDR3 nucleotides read TGTGCCAGCAGACCCCTGGGGGGCATATCCTACAATGAGCAGTTCTTC. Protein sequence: CASRPLGGISYNEQFF.

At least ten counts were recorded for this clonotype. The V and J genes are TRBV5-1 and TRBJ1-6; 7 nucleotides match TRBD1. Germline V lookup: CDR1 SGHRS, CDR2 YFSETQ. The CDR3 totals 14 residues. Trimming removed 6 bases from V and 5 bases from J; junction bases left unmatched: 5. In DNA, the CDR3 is TGCGCCAGCACCGCCGGGACAGATAATTCACCCCTCCACTTT. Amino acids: CASTAGTDNSPLHF.

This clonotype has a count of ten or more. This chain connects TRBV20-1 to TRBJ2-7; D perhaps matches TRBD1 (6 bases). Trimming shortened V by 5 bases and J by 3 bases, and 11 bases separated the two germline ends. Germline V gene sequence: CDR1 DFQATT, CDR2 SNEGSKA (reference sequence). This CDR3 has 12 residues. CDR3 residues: CSAGPDSYEQYV. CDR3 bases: TGCAGTGCTGGGCCGGACAGCTACGAGCAGTACGTC.

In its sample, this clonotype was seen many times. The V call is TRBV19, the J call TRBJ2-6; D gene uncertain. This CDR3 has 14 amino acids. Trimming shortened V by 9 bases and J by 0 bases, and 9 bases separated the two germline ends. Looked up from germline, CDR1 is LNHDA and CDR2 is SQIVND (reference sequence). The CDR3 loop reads CASSRGSGANVLTF. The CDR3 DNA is TGTGCCAGCAGCCGAGGCTCTGGGGCCAACGTCCTGACTTTC.

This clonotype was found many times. CDR3 in DNA: TGCAGTGCTAGCCAGGGGCTGGTAGAGACCCAGTACTTC. Encoded protein: CSASQGLVETQYF. The chain links TRBV20-1 to TRBJ2-5; maybe TRBD1 (6 bases). The CDR3 length is 13 residues. V was clipped by 3 bases and J by 4 bases, with 12 bases between them. Looked up from germline, CDR1 is DFQATT and CDR2 is SNEGSKA (reference sequence).

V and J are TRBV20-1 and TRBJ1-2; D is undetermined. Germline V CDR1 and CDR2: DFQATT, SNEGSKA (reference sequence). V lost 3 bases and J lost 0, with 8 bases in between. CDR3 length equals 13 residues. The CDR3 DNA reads TGCAGTGCTAGGACGGCTACTAACTATGGCTACACCTTC. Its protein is CSARTATNYGYTF.

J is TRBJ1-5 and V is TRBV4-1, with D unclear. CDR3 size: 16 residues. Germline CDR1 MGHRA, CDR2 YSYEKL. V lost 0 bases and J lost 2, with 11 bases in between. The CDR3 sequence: CASSQELGIRNQPQHF. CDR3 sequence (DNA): TGCGCCAGCAGCCAAGAGCTCGGGATTCGCAATCAGCCCCAGCATTTT.

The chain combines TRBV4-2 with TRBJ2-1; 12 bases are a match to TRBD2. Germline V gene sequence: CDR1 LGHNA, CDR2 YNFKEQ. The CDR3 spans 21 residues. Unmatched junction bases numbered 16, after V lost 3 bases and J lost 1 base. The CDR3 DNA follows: TGTGCCAGCAGCCACGCTCTTGGGACTAGCGGGTTCACACCTTCCTACAATGAGCAGTTCTTC. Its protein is CASSHALGTSGFTPSYNEQFF.

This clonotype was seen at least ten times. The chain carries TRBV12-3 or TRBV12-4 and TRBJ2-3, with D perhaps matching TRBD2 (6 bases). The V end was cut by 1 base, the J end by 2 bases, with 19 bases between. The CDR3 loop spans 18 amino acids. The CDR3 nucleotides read TGTGCCAGCAGTTTAGGGGGCCCCGGGCGGGGATTCACAGATACGCAGTATTTT. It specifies CASSLGGPGRGFTDTQYF.

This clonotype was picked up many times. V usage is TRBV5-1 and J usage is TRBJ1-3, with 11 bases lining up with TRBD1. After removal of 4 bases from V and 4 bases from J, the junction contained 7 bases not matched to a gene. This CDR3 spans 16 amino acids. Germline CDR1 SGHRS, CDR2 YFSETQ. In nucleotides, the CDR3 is TGCGCCAGCAGCCAACGGACAGGGGGCGCGGGAAACACCATATATTTT. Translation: CASSQRTGGAGNTIYF.